The 15 T cell receptor beta chains below were found in one sample sequenced in a study of T-cell memory formation after mild COVID-19. Via MiXCR, TCRdb re-called the 5' RACE reads, giving one row per CDR3 protein. This repertoire shows hundreds of thousands of distinct CDR3 sequences, around 18% found once; its top ten account for around 8%. Material for sequencing was PBMCs or a T cell subset sorted from them (not recorded which). The receptors were sampled from an adult woman who had mild COVID-19 (a few samples of this study predate the infection). Cell type and time point are not known.

The chain combines TRBV2 with TRBJ2-3; D is possibly TRBD1 or TRBD2 (5 bases each). V lost 6 bases and J 0 bases, leaving 13 bases between the germline ends. The CDR3 contains 15 residues. CDR1 is SNHLY, CDR2 FYNNEI, per germline. CDR3 in DNA: TGTGCCAGCAGCCCGATCGGGGCTAGCACAGATACGCAGTATTTT. This gives the protein CASSPIGASTDTQYF.

The chain combines TRBV20-1 with TRBJ1-1, with D possibly being TRBD1 (6 bases). This CDR3 has 13 amino acids. CDR1 is DFQATT, CDR2 SNEGSKA, per germline (reference sequence). V lost 4 bases to trimming and J lost 1 base, with 10 bases between them. CDR3 sequence (DNA): TGCAGTGCTAAAGAGGGGGGGAACACTGAAGCTTTCTTT. Translation gives CSAKEGGNTEAFF.

This clonotype was detected a few times. The chain combines TRBV18 with TRBJ2-2; tentatively, D is TRBD2 (5 bases). Germline V gives CDR1 KGHSH, CDR2 LQKENI. This CDR3 contains 17 residues. V shed 2 bases and J shed 4 bases, with 17 bases lying between them. CDR3 sequence: CASSPALGAAFTGELFF. The CDR3, as DNA: TGTGCCAGCTCACCAGCTCTCGGAGCGGCCTTCACCGGGGAGCTGTTTTTT.

Many counts were recorded for this clonotype. The chain is built from TRBV12-3 or TRBV12-4 and TRBJ2-5; possible D gene TRBD2, 6 bases. Trimming cost V 6 bases and J 2 bases, with 13 bases left between them. This CDR3 region has 14 residues. CDR3 residues: CASRVLANQETQYF. CDR3 DNA: TGTGCCAGCAGGGTCCTAGCGAATCAAGAGACCCAGTACTTC.

The rearrangement uses TRBV12-3 or TRBV12-4 and TRBJ2-7; 7 bases map to TRBD1. This CDR3 has 13 residues. Trimming removed 3 bases from V and 4 bases from J; junction bases left unmatched: 3. The CDR3 loop is CASSFGRGYEQYF. Written as DNA, the CDR3 is TGTGCCAGCAGTTTCGGCAGGGGGTACGAGCAGTACTTC.

This clonotype was detected only a few times. This may stem from a read error, because a much larger clone lies one nucleotide away. CDR3 coding DNA: TGTGCCAGCAGCCCCCGGACAGGGATGAATTCACCCCTCCACTTT. It encodes CASSPRTGMNSPLHF. The V and J genes are TRBV14 and TRBJ1-6; TRBD1 matches 8 bases. Trimming at V came to 4 bases and at J to 7 bases, leaving 6 bases not matched to a gene. CDR3 length: 15 amino acids. Germline lookup yields CDR1 SGHDN and CDR2 FVKESK. The full variable domain, in which reference TRBV14 and TRBJ1-6 provide the parts outside the CDR3, is EAGVTQFPSHSVIEKGQTVTLRCDPISGHDNLYWYRRVMGKEIKFLLHFVKESKQDESGMPNNRFLAERTGGTYSTLKVQPAELEDSGVYFCASSPRTGMNSPLHFGNGTRLTVT.

The V and J genes are TRBV9 and TRBJ2-7, with D uncertain. Trimming took 0 bases from V and 0 from J, leaving 7 bases between them. The CDR3 runs 14 residues. CDR1 and CDR2 (germline): SGDLS, YYNGEE. The CDR3 nucleotides are TGTGCCAGCAGCGTAGAGCGATACTCCTACGAGCAGTACTTC. Its protein is CASSVERYSYEQYF.

The genes are TRBV20-1 and TRBJ2-1, with 8 nucleotides matching TRBD1. CDR3 length: 15 amino acids. V shed 0 bases, J shed 2 bases, and the junction held 3 bases outside the gene matches. The germline gives CDR1 DFQATT, CDR2 SNEGSKA (reference sequence). CDR3: CSARDLQGAYNEQFF. CDR3 in DNA: TGCAGTGCTAGAGATTTACAGGGGGCCTACAATGAGCAGTTCTTC.

Regarding this clonotype: Its ends do not fully match the called genes, so a read error is possible. The chain is built from TRBV7-9 and TRBJ2-3; TRBD1 aligns across 9 bases. The germline V gene encodes CDR1 SEHNR and CDR2 FQNEAQ (reference sequence). The CDR3 is 17 residues long. CDR3 region: CASSRPGTGSITDMQYF. Here the CDR3 DNA reads TGTGCCAGCAGCCGTCCCGGGACAGGGTCGATCACAGATATGCAGTATTTT.

This clonotype has a handful of counts. The chain uses TRBV12-3 or TRBV12-4 and TRBJ2-7; TRBD1 agrees at 8 bases. V lost 6 bases and J lost 5; bases outside the gene matches: 6. The CDR3 contains 13 residues. The DNA of the CDR3 is TGTGCCAGCAGACAAATACAGGGGGACGAGCAGTACTTC. Amino acid sequence: CASRQIQGDEQYF.

This rearrangement joins TRBV2 to TRBJ2-5; D unclear. This CDR3 contains 17 residues. Germline V gene data show CDR1 as SNHLY and CDR2 as FYNNEI. The V and J ends lost 6 bases and 5 bases respectively, with 25 bases between them. CDR3 DNA: TGTGCCAGCAGGGCACCCCCTTGGGGTATTTCTTCGGAGACCCAGTACTTC. Protein sequence: CASRAPPWGISSETQYF.

This clonotype was detected only a few times. The chain carries TRBV24-1 and TRBJ2-1, with TRBD2 matching over 9 bases. CDR3 length: 15 residues. Losses at the gene ends were 3 bases for V and 7 bases for J; bases not matched to a gene: 6. The germline CDR1 and CDR2 sequences are KGHDR and SFDVKD. DNA for the CDR3: TGTGCCACCAGTGATGGCGGGAGGGTGGGGAATGAGCAGTTCTTC. This gives the protein CATSDGGRVGNEQFF.

The genes are TRBV6-6 and TRBJ2-5; D is unresolved. Trimming stripped 8 bases from V and 4 bases from J, with 20 bases between. Germline lookup yields CDR1 MNHNY and CDR2 SVGAGI (reference sequence). The CDR3 runs to 15 residues. CDR3 region: CASGNAVDPRETQYF. CDR3 DNA sequence: TGTGCCAGCGGTAATGCTGTTGATCCAAGAGAGACCCAGTACTTC.

This chain connects TRBV9 to TRBJ1-6; 8 nucleotides line up with TRBD1. CDR3 length: 15 residues. The V gene's germline CDR1 is SGDLS and CDR2 YYNGEE. J gave up 9 bases and V 3 bases, and 8 bases lay outside the gene matches. The CDR3 coding sequence is TGTGCCAGCAGCGCAGGGGGCGCCTCGGGTTCACCCCTCCACTTT. Translation gives CASSAGGASGSPLHF.

This clonotype was found a few times. The V and J genes are TRBV12-3 or TRBV12-4 and TRBJ2-7; TRBD1 or TRBD2 may be the D gene (7 bases each). Trimming shortened V by 10 bases and J by 5 bases, and 15 bases separated the two germline ends. This CDR3 has 12 amino acids. This chain's CDR3 is CATKGGGHEQYF. CDR3 nucleotides: TGTGCCACCAAGGGAGGGGGCCACGAGCAGTACTTC.